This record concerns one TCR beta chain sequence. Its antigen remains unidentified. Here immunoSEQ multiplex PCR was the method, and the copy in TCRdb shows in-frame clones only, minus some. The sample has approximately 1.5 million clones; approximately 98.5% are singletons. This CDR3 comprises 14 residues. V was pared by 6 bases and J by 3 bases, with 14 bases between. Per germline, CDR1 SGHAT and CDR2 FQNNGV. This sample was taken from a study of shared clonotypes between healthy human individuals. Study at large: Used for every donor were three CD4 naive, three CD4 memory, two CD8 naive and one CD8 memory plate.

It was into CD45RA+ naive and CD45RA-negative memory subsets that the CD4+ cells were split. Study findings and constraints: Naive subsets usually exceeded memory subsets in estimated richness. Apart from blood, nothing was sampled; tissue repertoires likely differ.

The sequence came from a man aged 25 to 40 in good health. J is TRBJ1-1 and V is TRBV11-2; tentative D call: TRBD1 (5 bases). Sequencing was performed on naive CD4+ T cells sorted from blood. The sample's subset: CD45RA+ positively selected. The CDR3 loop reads CASRQDREYTEAFF. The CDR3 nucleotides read TGTGCCAGCAGACAAGACAGAGAGTACACTGAAGCTTTCTTT.